Listed below are T cell receptor beta chains from one sample, sequenced in a study of blood T cells in healthy people across ages. TCRdb reprocessed the 5' RACE reads with MiXCR, giving one entry per CDR3 protein. Of 1.5 million to 2 million distinct CDR3 sequences listed, 28% were seen once; the top ten hold about 7.7%. Sequenced material: blood. The receptors stem from a woman in her 30s in good health. Each CDR3 is given with its conserved first and last residue. The order of the fields is D gene, clone size, V gene, J gene, CDR3 DNA, CDR3 protein. A D gene is named only where the DNA matches it firmly. Where a row states a size, it is once, few, many or the class of an expanded clone; other rows omit it.

NA,NA,TRBV21-1,TRBJ2-1,TGTGCCAGCAGCGAAGCGCGACTAGCGGGAGAGCATGAGCAGTTCTTC,CASSEARLAGEHEQFF
NA,few,TRBV9,TRBJ2-7,TGTGCCAGCAGCCCACGAGGGGGTGGTTTTACGGACGAGCAGTACTTC,CASSPRGGGFTDEQYF
NA,few,TRBV6-5,TRBJ1-4,TGTGCCAGCACCCCCCGTCCAGGACAAAATGAAAAACTGTTTTTT,CASTPRPGQNEKLFF
TRBD2,many,TRBV9,TRBJ2-5,TGTGCCAGCAGCGTAGACCGCGGGGGGGCCTCAGAGACCCAGTACTTC,CASSVDRGGASETQYF
NA,NA,TRBV27,TRBJ2-5,TGTGCCAGCAGTTCTAACATGTATGAGCAGTACTTC,CASSSNMYEQYF
TRBD1,many,TRBV6-6,TRBJ2-7,TGTGCCAGCAGCCCCCCGGACAGGGGGCTGTACGAGCAGTACTTC,CASSPPDRGLYEQYF
NA,NA,TRBV4-2,TRBJ1-4,TGTGCCAGCAGCCAAGGGACCTACAGAGCAACTAATGAAAAACTGTTTTTT,CASSQGTYRATNEKLFF
NA,NA,TRBV6-2/TRBV6-3,TRBJ1-1,TGTGCCAGCAGACTTGGGGGACCTATGAACACTGAAGCTTTCTTT,CASRLGGPMNTEAFF
TRBD1,many,TRBV18,TRBJ2-5,TGTGCCAGCTCACCGACAGGGAGCCGAAAAGAGACCCAGTACTTC,CASSPTGSRKETQYF
NA,once,TRBV7-2,TRBJ2-5,TGTGCCAGCAGCTTAGGTTCCGAGAGTTTTCGTGAGCAGTACTTC,CASSLGSESFREQYF
TRBD2,few,TRBV6-5,TRBJ2-2,TGTGCCAGCAGTTATGGGCGGGAGATGTTCGGGGAGCTGTTTTTC,CASSYGREMFGELFF
NA,NA,TRBV5-1,TRBJ1-6,TGCGCCAGCAGCCCTCGGGCGGTCAACTATAATTCACCCCTCCACTTT,CASSPRAVNYNSPLHF
NA,few,TRBV5-1,TRBJ2-5,TGCGCCAGCAGCTTGGGCGAGGGGGCCCAGTACTTC,CASSLGEGAQYF
NA,NA,TRBV10-1,TRBJ2-1,TGCGCCAGCAGTGAGAAGATAAGCTCCTACAATGAGCAGTTCTTC,CASSEKISSYNEQFF
NA,many,TRBV7-9,TRBJ2-6,TGTGCCAGCAGCTTTTACTCTGGGGCCAACGTCCTGACTTTC,CASSFYSGANVLTF
NA,NA,TRBV28,TRBJ2-7,TGTGCCAGCAGTTTAGCGTTGCTAGTCCACGAGCAGTACTTC,CASSLALLVHEQYF
NA,NA,TRBV20-1,TRBJ1-1,TGCAGTGCTCCCTCCCAAACAGGGTACACTGAAGCTTTCTTT,CSAPSQTGYTEAFF
TRBD2,once,TRBV5-1,TRBJ2-1,TGCGCCAGCAGGAGCATAACTAGCGGGAGCGATGAGCAGTTCTTC,CASRSITSGSDEQFF
TRBD1,NA,TRBV6-6,TRBJ2-1,TGTGCCAGCAGCAGGGGGACAGGGTTTGGGAATGAGCAGTTCTTC,CASSRGTGFGNEQFF
NA,NA,TRBV7-2,TRBJ2-3,TGTGCCAGCAGCTCCAACACAATCACAGATACGCAGTATTTT,CASSSNTITDTQYF
NA,few,TRBV30,TRBJ1-2,TGTGCCTGGAGCCGGCGGCAGCGAGACTATGGCTACACCTTC,CAWSRRQRDYGYTF
NA,NA,TRBV20-1,TRBJ2-3,TGCAGTGCTAGAGGGCTGTCCGCATGGGATACGCAGTATTTT,CSARGLSAWDTQYF
TRBD2,NA,TRBV29-1,TRBJ2-7,TGCAGCGTTGTTTTAGTAGCGGGATGGAATGAGCAGTACTTC,CSVVLVAGWNEQYF
TRBD2,NA,TRBV20-1,TRBJ2-1,TGCAGTGCTAGAGGGAGCGGGGCCCCGAGGGAGCAGTTCTTC,CSARGSGAPREQFF
TRBD2,few,TRBV4-1,TRBJ2-1,TGCGCCAGCAGCCAAGAACGGCTAGCGGGGGCGATACAGTTCTTC,CASSQERLAGAIQFF
NA,many,TRBV25-1,TRBJ1-2,TGTGCCAGCAGTGAATCGACAGGACCAGCCTATGGCTACACCTTC,CASSESTGPAYGYTF
NA,NA,TRBV30,TRBJ1-2,TGTGCCTGGAGTCAGGGGATTGAGGGCTATGGCTACACCTTC,CAWSQGIEGYGYTF
NA,NA,TRBV5-1,TRBJ2-7,TGCGCCAGCAGCTTTACTGCAGGGGTTTACAATGAGCAGTACTTC,CASSFTAGVYNEQYF
NA,many,TRBV30,TRBJ2-6,TGTGCCTGGAGTGGCGGCTCTGGGGCCAACGTCCTGACTTTC,CAWSGGSGANVLTF
NA,few,TRBV19,TRBJ2-3,TGTGCCAGTAGTATCGTCGGGACCCGGCTTACAGATACGCAGTATTTT,CASSIVGTRLTDTQYF
TRBD1,NA,TRBV2,TRBJ2-7,TGTGCCAGCAGTCCTGACAGGGGGTACCATGAGCAGTACTTC,CASSPDRGYHEQYF
NA,many,TRBV7-2,TRBJ1-4,TGTGCCAGCAGTCTCCTCGGGACTCTAAATGAAAAACTGTTTTTT,CASSLLGTLNEKLFF
NA,NA,TRBV20-1,TRBJ1-1,TGCAGTGCCCCTCGTTCACGGACTGAAGCTTTCTTT,CSAPRSRTEAFF
NA,few,TRBV29-1,TRBJ1-1,TGCAGCGTTGAGCAGGGGAACACTGAAGCTTTCTTT,CSVEQGNTEAFF
NA,few,TRBV12-3/TRBV12-4,TRBJ2-1,TGTGCCATAGGGGCCTACAATGAGCAGTTCTTC,CAIGAYNEQFF
NA,NA,TRBV14,TRBJ2-1,TGTGCCAGCGCCCAAAACATGGTCAATGAGCAGTTCTTC,CASAQNMVNEQFF
TRBD1,NA,TRBV15,TRBJ2-7,TGTGCCACCAGCCGAGGACAGGGGGTATCCTACGAGCAGTACTTC,CATSRGQGVSYEQYF
NA,NA,TRBV7-9,TRBJ2-5,TGTGCCAGCCAGGGTTGGGGGATGGGCCGAGAGACCCAGTACTTC,CASQGWGMGRETQYF
TRBD1,few,TRBV5-1,TRBJ1-4,TGCGCCAGCAGCTCCGACAGGGGGAGGTATGAAAAACTGTTTTTT,CASSSDRGRYEKLFF
NA,few,TRBV7-9,TRBJ2-5,TGTGCCAGCAGCCCCATTTTTCCACGCTTAAACCAAGAGACCCAGTACTTC,CASSPIFPRLNQETQYF
NA,NA,TRBV4-3,TRBJ2-2,TGCGCCAGCAGCCAAGCGCTTCAGGGAACCGGGGAGCTGTTTTTT,CASSQALQGTGELFF
TRBD2,NA,TRBV2,TRBJ2-4,TGTGCCAGCAGTGAGGAGCGGGAACCCTACAATGAGCAGTACTTC,CASSEEREPYNEQYF
NA,many,TRBV20-1,TRBJ2-7,TGCAGTGCCGCAGACAACTACGAGCAGTACTTC,CSAADNYEQYF
NA,many,TRBV10-3,TRBJ1-2,TGTGCCATCAGTGACAGCTATGGCTACACCTTC,CAISDSYGYTF
NA,NA,TRBV20-1,TRBJ2-7,TGCAGTGCTCCGGGAGCGCACTCTCGCGAGCAGTACTTC,CSAPGAHSREQYF
TRBD1,NA,TRBV29-1,TRBJ1-1,TGCAGCGTGGCTGGTACAGGGGCCCATGAAGCTTTCTTT,CSVAGTGAHEAFF
NA,NA,TRBV10-3,TRBJ2-1,TGTGCCATCAGTGAATGGGCGGTTCAATTCTCCTACAATGAGCAGTTCTTC,CAISEWAVQFSYNEQFF
NA,NA,TRBV12-3/TRBV12-4,TRBJ2-6,TGTGCCAGCAGTCCTAGAGCGCTCGGGGCCAACGTCCTGACTTTC,CASSPRALGANVLTF
NA,NA,TRBV5-1,TRBJ2-2,TGCGCCAGCAGCTTCACCCCCATGGACGTCGGGGGGGAGCTGTTTTTT,CASSFTPMDVGGELFF
TRBD2,NA,TRBV5-1,TRBJ2-3,TGCGCCAGCAGCTTGGATCGGGAGGTAACGATCCCAGATACGCAGTATTTT,CASSLDREVTIPDTQYF
NA,few,TRBV6-2/TRBV6-3,TRBJ2-3,TGTGCCAGCAGTTACCCCATGGGCGGGGAGTTCACAGATACGCAGTATTTT,CASSYPMGGEFTDTQYF
NA,NA,TRBV29-1,TRBJ1-1,TGCAGCGTTGAGCCCAAGAACACTGAAGCTTTCTTT,CSVEPKNTEAFF